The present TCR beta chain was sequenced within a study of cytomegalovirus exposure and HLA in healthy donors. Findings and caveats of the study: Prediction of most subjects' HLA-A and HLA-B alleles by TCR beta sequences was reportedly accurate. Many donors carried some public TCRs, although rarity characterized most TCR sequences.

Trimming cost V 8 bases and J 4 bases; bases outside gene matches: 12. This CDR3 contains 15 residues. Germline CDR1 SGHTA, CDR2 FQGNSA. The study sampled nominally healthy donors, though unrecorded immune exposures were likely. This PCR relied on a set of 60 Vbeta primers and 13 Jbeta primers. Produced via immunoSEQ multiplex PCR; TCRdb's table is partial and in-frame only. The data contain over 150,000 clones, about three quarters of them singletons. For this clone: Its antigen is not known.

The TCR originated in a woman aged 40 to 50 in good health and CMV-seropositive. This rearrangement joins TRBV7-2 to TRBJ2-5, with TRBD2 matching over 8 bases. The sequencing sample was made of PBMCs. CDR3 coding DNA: TGTGCCAGCCTTCCCGGGGGTAGCGGGGTAGAGACCCAGTACTTC. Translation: CASLPGGSGVETQYF. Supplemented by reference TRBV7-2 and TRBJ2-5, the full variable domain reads GAGVSQSPSNKVTEKGKDVELRCDPISGHTALYWYRQSLGQGLEFLIYFQGNSAPDKSGLPSDRFSAERTGGSVSTLTIQRTQQEDSAVYLCASLPGGSGVETQYFGPGTRLLVL.